This T cell receptor beta chain was recorded in a study of control samples from healthy donors and cancer patients. The repertoire was sequenced with immunoSEQ multiplex PCR; TCRdb's copy has only in-frame clones and lacks some. The sample includes some 120,000 clones, about 92% of them seen just once. The origin of this receptor is a man older than 75 with head and neck cancer. The sequencing sample was made of PBMCs.

CDR3 DNA: TGTGCCAGCAGTACCACGTGGGTGGGCGAGCAGTACTTC. Translating it yields CASSTTWVGEQYF. The chain recombines TRBV2 with TRBJ2-7; D remains unclear. The CDR3 sequence is 13 residues long. V lost 5 bases, J lost 6 bases, and 14 bases lay in between. The V gene's germline CDR1 is SNHLY and CDR2 FYNNEI.